The text below deals with one TCR beta chain. Per the germline V gene, CDR1 is SEHNR and CDR2 is FQNEAQ (reference sequence). This CDR3 spans 15 amino acids. Trimming cost V 3 bases and J 6 bases, with 14 bases left between them. The repertoire was sequenced with immunoSEQ multiplex PCR; TCRdb's copy has only in-frame clones and lacks some. This sample carries about 350,000 clones, 75% to 90% of them seen once, and the ten largest clones take just over 7%. The sample belongs to a study of blood T cell repertoires in COVID-19. The TCR sequence derives from a woman aged 60-75 years with COVID-19, enrolled during active disease. The genes are TRBV7-9 and TRBJ1-4; possible D gene TRBD1, 6 bases. Sequences were obtained from peripheral blood. Written as DNA, the CDR3 is TGTGCCAGCAGCTTTGACGGACAGTCCTATGAAAAACTGTTTTTT. It yields the protein CASSFDGQSYEKLFF.